This T cell receptor beta chain was sequenced for a study of T cell repertoires in cytomegalovirus infection. The wider study: From public TCR beta signatures came an indication of both CMV infection and matching HLA type. Notes on the study in general: HLA-C-restricted CMV-specific TCR beta clonotypes were dominant in the ex vivo response. Frequencies of public TCR beta families were cumulated, and this identified carriers of CMV plus the relevant HLA.

CDR3 length: 13 amino acids. V was clipped by 5 bases and J by 5 bases, with 11 bases between them. Via MiXCR, TCRdb re-called the reads, giving one row per CDR3 protein. This sample yields fewer than 550,000 distinct CDR3 sequences, of which about a third are seen a single time; around 15% belongs to the top ten. This clonotype was seen a few times. Its antigen is unknown. Input material: PBMCs. The gene calls are TRBV12-3 or TRBV12-4 and TRBJ2-3, with D possibly TRBD1 on 5 matching bases. The clonotype originates from a human donor in good health (CMV status not recorded). Some clones in this sample may be carry-over from other donors' samples. CDR3 nucleotide sequence: TGTGCCAGCAGTCTACAGGATGAAGATACGCAGTATTTT. It is translated as CASSLQDEDTQYF.